This record covers a single T cell receptor (beta chain). The antigen is unknown. The repertoire was sequenced with immunoSEQ multiplex PCR; TCRdb's copy has only in-frame clones and lacks some. The data show about 75,000 clones, around four fifths seen once. This sample was included in a study of CD4 T cell repertoires in COVID-19. Sequencing was done directly on freshly isolated, uncultured memory T cells. The CDR3 spans 16 residues. General study points: Suggested intraclonal diversification: top SARS-CoV-2-reactive clonotypes appeared in two or three memory subsets. Some SARS-CoV-2 clonotypes, between roughly 7 and 27%, recurred in SARS-CoV and/or HKU1 cultures.

Sequencing used CD4+ T cells from peripheral blood, obtained after recovery from COVID-19. The J gene is TRBJ2-5, the V gene TRBV12-1; TRBD1, the D gene given by the table, was not confirmed from the DNA. TRBV12-1 counts as a pseudogene. This receptor was identified in a human donor who had COVID-19. CDR3 in DNA: TGTGCCAGCAGCTCCCTCGGGACAGGGATACAAGAGACCCAGTACTTC. Translating it yields CASSSLGTGIQETQYF.